This entry lists 11 T cell receptor beta chains sequenced from one sample in a study of T cell clones after liver transplantation. TCRdb keeps only in-frame clones here, not all; method: immunoSEQ multiplex PCR. The sample lists tens of thousands of clones, 80% occurring once. The sequences come from CD4+ T cells from blood, collected 12 months after liver transplant. These receptors were obtained from a human patient who received a liver transplant. Some T cells may arise from the graft donor.

This clone was found once. The chain joins TRBV11-2 to TRBJ1-4, with TRBD1 matching over 10 bases. The CDR3 has 15 amino acids. CDR1 and CDR2 from the germline V gene are SGHAT and FQNNGV. V trimming: 5 bases; J trimming: 6 bases; junction bases outside the gene matches: 6. The CDR3 region has the DNA TGTGCCAGCAGCGTTCCGGGACAGGGGTATGAAAAACTGTTTTTT. Its protein product is CASSVPGQGYEKLFF.

J is TRBJ2-7 and V is TRBV7-2; tentative D call: TRBD2 (6 bases). The CDR3 covers 13 residues. Germline CDR1 reads SGHTA; CDR2 reads FQGNSA. V dropped 0 bases and J dropped 3 bases, with 6 bases sitting between them. CDR3 DNA: TGTGCCAGCAGCTTAGCGGGAGGCTACGAGCAGTACTTC. Its translation: CASSLAGGYEQYF.

The CDR3 protein is CASTGSGRGSQYF. In DNA form, the CDR3 reads TGTGCCAGTACCGGCTCGGGGAGGGGATCTCAGTACTTC. J is TRBJ2-4 and V is TRBV19, with 7 bases matching TRBD2. V was clipped by 7 bases and J by 12 bases; unmatched bases: 12. Germline V gene lookup returns CDR1 LNHDA and CDR2 SQIVND (reference sequence). The CDR3 totals 13 residues.

The chain uses TRBV11-2 and TRBJ2-1, with TRBD2 as a possible D gene (5 bases). Trimming removed 5 bases at V and 4 bases at J, with 9 bases between. Germline V gives CDR1 SGHAT, CDR2 FQNNGV. The CDR3 covers 13 residues. Written as DNA, the CDR3 is TGTGCCAGCAGCCAACGCGGGTACAATGAGCAGTTCTTC. Translated, it gives CASSQRGYNEQFF.

The rearrangement links TRBV7-2 to TRBJ1-5; no definite D call. Trimming pared 1 base from V and 1 base from J, leaving 8 bases between. CDR1 is SGHTA, CDR2 FQGNSA, per germline. The CDR3 runs 15 residues. The CDR3 protein is CASSLDWGSNQPQHF. DNA for the CDR3: TGTGCCAGCAGCTTAGATTGGGGAAGCAATCAGCCCCAGCATTTT.

This chain joins TRBV6-6 and TRBJ1-3; no clear D. Germline V gives CDR1 MNHNY, CDR2 SVGAGI (reference sequence). The CDR3 covers 16 residues. The V end was cut by 2 bases, the J end by 0 bases, with 11 bases between. The CDR3 DNA reads TGTGCCAGCAGTTACAACCAACCCAGCTCTGGAAACACCATATATTTT. It translates to CASSYNQPSSGNTIYF.

This clone showed up just a few times. The same CDR3 arises from other DNA sequences in this sample as well. The chain uses TRBV2 and TRBJ1-1; tentatively, D is TRBD1 (5 bases). Trimming cost V 4 bases and J 4 bases, with 10 bases left between them. Germline assignment: CDR1 SNHLY and CDR2 FYNNEI. CDR3 length: 13 residues. The CDR3, as DNA: TGTGCCAGCAGTGTGGGGGTTGGCACTGAAGCTTTCTTT. As protein: CASSVGVGTEAFF.

The CDR3 nucleotides read TGTGCCAGCAGCTTAAGGATCCCAAAGCAGTTCTTC. Encoded protein: CASSLRIPKQFF. The chain couples TRBV5-8 to TRBJ2-1; no clear D. Trimming left V 2 bases short and J 11 bases short, with 11 bases between. This CDR3 has 12 residues. Germline V gene lookup returns CDR1 SGHTS and CDR2 YDEGEE.

The V and J genes are TRBV5-6 and TRBJ2-3, with 9 bases matching TRBD1. V lost 4 bases to trimming and J lost 2 bases; unmatched junction nucleotides: 8. Germline assignment: CDR1 SGHDT and CDR2 YYEEEE. There are 16 residues in the CDR3. The CDR3 nucleotides are TGTGCCAGCAGCCTCCGGACAGGGGCGGCCACAGATACGCAGTATTTT. It yields the protein CASSLRTGAATDTQYF.

The chain joins TRBV28 to TRBJ2-2; D remains ambiguous. The germline V gene encodes CDR1 MDHEN and CDR2 SYDVKM. V was trimmed by 2 bases and J by 6 bases, leaving 7 bases between them. This CDR3 is built from 13 residues. CDR3 sequence reads: CASSLTQPGELFF. The CDR3 nucleotides are TGTGCCAGCAGTTTAACCCAGCCCGGGGAGCTGTTTTTT.

The V call is TRBV19, the J call TRBJ1-5; 8 nucleotides align to TRBD1. CDR3 length equals 14 residues. Trimming removed 7 bases from V and 4 bases from J; junction bases left unmatched: 6. Germline-derived CDR1 and CDR2 are LNHDA and SQIVND (reference sequence). The CDR3 here is CASNSRGLNQPQHF. CDR3 in DNA: TGTGCCAGTAACTCCAGGGGGCTTAATCAGCCCCAGCATTTT. The full variable domain, completed using reference TRBV19 and TRBJ1-5, is DGGITQSPKYLFRKEGQNVTLSCEQNLNHDAMYWYRQDPGQGLRLIYYSQIVNDFQKGDIAEGYSVSREKKESFPLTVTSAQKNPTAFYLCASNSRGLNQPQHFGDGTRLSIL.